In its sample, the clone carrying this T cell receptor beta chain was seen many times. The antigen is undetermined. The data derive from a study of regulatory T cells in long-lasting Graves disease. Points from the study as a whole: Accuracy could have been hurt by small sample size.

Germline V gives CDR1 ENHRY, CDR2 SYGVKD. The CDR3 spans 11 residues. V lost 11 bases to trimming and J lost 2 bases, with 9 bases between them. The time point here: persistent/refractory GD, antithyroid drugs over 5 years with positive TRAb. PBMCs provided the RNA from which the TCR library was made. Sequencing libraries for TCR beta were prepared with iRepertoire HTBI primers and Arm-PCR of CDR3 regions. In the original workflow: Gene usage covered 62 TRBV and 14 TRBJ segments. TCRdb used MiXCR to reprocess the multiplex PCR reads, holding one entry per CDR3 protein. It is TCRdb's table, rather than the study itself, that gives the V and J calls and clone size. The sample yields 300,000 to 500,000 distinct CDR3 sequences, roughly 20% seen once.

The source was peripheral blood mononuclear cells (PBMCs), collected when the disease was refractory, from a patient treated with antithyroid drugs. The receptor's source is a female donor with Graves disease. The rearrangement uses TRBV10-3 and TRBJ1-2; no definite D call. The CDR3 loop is CASRGNYGYTF. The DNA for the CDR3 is TGTGCCTCCCGTGGGAACTATGGCTACACCTTC.